This T cell receptor (beta chain) was recorded in a study of technical replicates of blood from several donors. Measured with immunoSEQ multiplex PCR; TCRdb has only the in-frame clones, and not every one. The sample includes about 73,000 clones, approximately 90% of them seen just once. This clone occurred once. In germline, CDR1 is SGHTS, CDR2 YDEGEE. The CDR3 runs 15 residues. V shed 4 bases and J 3 bases; nucleotides not matched to a gene: 2. The TCR was taken from a human donor in good health. Some clones in this sample may be carry-over from other donors' samples. The rearrangement joins TRBV5-8 to TRBJ2-1; TRBD2 agrees at 12 bases. The sample was PBMCs. The DNA for the CDR3 is TGTGCCAGCAGCCGGACTAGCGGGGACTACAATGAGCAGTTCTTC. Its translation is CASSRTSGDYNEQFF.